A single sample is the source of the 32 T cell receptor beta chains below, sequenced in a study of T-cell reconstitution after alpha-beta-depleted transplantation in children. Preparation of the TCRbeta library was carried out with unique molecular identifiers. MiXCR, run by TCRdb on the PCR reads, gives a single entry per CDR3 protein. The sample comprises fewer than 700,000 distinct CDR3 sequences, around 13% of which are singletons, and approximately 2.1% rests with the top ten. The sequencing used PBMCs, mostly from graft donor cells, collected 360 days after TCRalphabeta/CD19-depleted stem cell transplant. These receptors were obtained from a male patient aged 10 to 17 who had a stem cell transplant for acute myeloid leukemia, so the T cells may come from the graft donor.

This clonotype was counted only a few times. J is TRBJ1-5 and V is TRBV20-1, with D unresolved. Germline V gene lookup returns CDR1 DFQATT and CDR2 SNEGSKA (reference sequence). V lost 1 base to trimming and J lost 7 bases, with 17 bases between them. The CDR3 spans 15 residues. The CDR3 nucleotides are TGCAGTGCTAGAGCTGCTGGGAGGGTAGTACAGCCCCAGCATTTT. Translation gives CSARAAGRVVQPQHF.

This clonotype was counted only a few times. The chain joins TRBV28 to TRBJ2-7; 10 bases line up with TRBD2. Germline V gene lookup returns CDR1 MDHEN and CDR2 SYDVKM. This CDR3 spans 15 amino acids. V was clipped by 6 bases and J by 3 bases; unmatched bases: 8. The CDR3 protein is CASSPRLAGRYEQYF. The CDR3 bases are TGTGCCAGCAGCCCCCGACTAGCGGGTCGCTACGAGCAGTACTTC.

This clonotype has at least ten counts. The rearrangement uses TRBV20-1 and TRBJ2-6, with D possibly being TRBD1 (5 bases). The germline CDR1 and CDR2 sequences are DFQATT and SNEGSKA (reference sequence). This CDR3 is built from 15 residues. Trimming left V 2 bases short and J 4 bases short, with 12 bases between. The CDR3 is CSARPSGSGANVLTF. The CDR3 bases are TGCAGTGCTAGACCCTCAGGGTCCGGGGCCAACGTCCTGACTTTC.

This clonotype was found a few times. The rearrangement joins TRBV10-3 to TRBJ2-2; tentatively, D is TRBD1 (6 bases). Germline V gene sequence: CDR1 ENHRY, CDR2 SYGVKD. The CDR3 has 15 residues. With 3 bases removed from V and 0 bases from J, the gap between germline ends came to 8 bases. CDR3 in amino acids: CAISDGTTNTGELFF. CDR3 DNA: TGTGCCATCAGTGATGGGACAACGAACACCGGGGAGCTGTTTTTT.

The chain employs TRBV7-2 and TRBJ2-2; TRBD2 aligns across 9 bases. Unmatched junction bases numbered 8, after V lost 5 bases and J lost 4 bases. CDR3 length equals 16 residues. Germline assignment: CDR1 SGHTA and CDR2 FQGNSA. CDR3 region: CASSLPSGKLTGELFF. CDR3 coding DNA: TGTGCCAGCAGCCTCCCTAGCGGGAAGCTCACCGGGGAGCTGTTTTTT. The variable domain in full, completed from reference TRBV7-2 and TRBJ2-2, reads GAGVSQSPSNKVTEKGKDVELRCDPISGHTALYWYRQSLGQGLEFLIYFQGNSAPDKSGLPSDRFSAERTGGSVSTLTIQRTQQEDSAVYLCASSLPSGKLTGELFFGEGSRLTVL.

Here the CDR3 DNA reads TGTGCCAGCAGCTTAGCGCGGGGAGGGGAAAATGAGCAGTTCTTC. Translation gives CASSLARGGENEQFF. This rearrangement joins TRBV7-9 to TRBJ2-1; 7 nucleotides line up with TRBD2. Germline V gene data show CDR1 as SEHNR and CDR2 as FQNEAQ (reference sequence). This CDR3 comprises 15 residues. Trimming took 0 bases from V and 7 from J; bases not matched to a gene: 6.

In this sample, this clonotype turned up a few times. V gene TRBV23-1 combines with J gene TRBJ2-5; D is possibly TRBD1 or TRBD2 (5 bases each). TRBV23-1 falls under the ORF class, with uncertain function. Trimming shortened V by 0 bases and J by 5 bases, and 19 bases separated the two germline ends. The length of the CDR3 is 17 residues. CDR3 amino acids: CASSQSPGAPPRETQYF. The CDR3 bases are TGCGCCAGCAGTCAATCCCCCGGGGCCCCGCCTAGGGAGACCCAGTACTTC.

This clonotype showed up just a few times. The chain uses TRBV30 and TRBJ2-3, with D unresolved. Deletions cut 5 bases from V and 3 bases from J, with 12 bases between. CDR3 size: 13 residues. CDR1 GTSNPN and CDR2 SVGIG come from the germline V gene (reference sequence). Here the CDR3 DNA reads TGTGCCTGGGAGGCTGAGAGGACAGATACGCAGTATTTT. Translating it yields CAWEAERTDTQYF.

The table lists this clonotype with a few counts. The chain is built from TRBV21-1 and TRBJ2-5. TRBV21-1 represents a pseudogene. The CDR3 runs to 14 residues. The CDR3 bases are TGTGCCAGCACCTTAGACCCTACGGAAGAGACCCAGTACTTC. Its translation: CASTLDPTEETQYF.

The chain couples TRBV4-3 to TRBJ2-3; 9 bases agree with TRBD2. The CDR3 has 17 residues. The V gene end was trimmed by 0 bases and the J gene end by 4 bases; junction bases not matched to a gene: 8. Germline CDR1 reads LGHNA; CDR2 reads YSLEER. The CDR3, as DNA: TGCGCCAGCAGCCAAGATAAGGCGGGAGGGCTGGCAGATACGCAGTATTTT. Translation gives CASSQDKAGGLADTQYF.

V is TRBV20-1 and J is TRBJ1-2; 9 bases align to TRBD1. With V trimmed by 6 bases and J by 6 bases, 14 bases remained unmatched. CDR1 and CDR2 from the germline V gene are DFQATT and SNEGSKA (reference sequence). This CDR3 has 15 amino acids. This CDR3 reads CSAHYGRDREDGYTF. CDR3 nucleotides: TGCAGTGCCCATTATGGCCGGGACAGGGAGGATGGCTACACCTTC.

This clonotype was observed a few times. The J gene is TRBJ2-7, the V gene TRBV7-9; D is ambiguous. Trimming left V 4 bases short and J 5 bases short, with 18 bases between. The CDR3 loop spans 15 amino acids. Germline loops: CDR1 SEHNR, CDR2 FQNEAQ (reference sequence). The CDR3 coding sequence is TGTGCCAGCAGCTCCCCGGTGGGATCCGTACACGAGCAGTACTTC. This gives the protein CASSSPVGSVHEQYF. Looking up the rest from reference TRBV7-9 and TRBJ2-7 gives the full variable domain: DTGVSQNPRHKITKRGQNVTFRCDPISEHNRLYWYRQTLGQGPEFLTYFQNEAQLEKSRLLSDRFSAERPKGSFSTLEIQRTEQGDSAMYLCASSSPVGSVHEQYFGPGTRLTVT.

In this sample, this clonotype turned up a few times. This chain connects TRBV20-1 to TRBJ2-7; TRBD1 might be the D (5 bases). Germline CDR1 DFQATT, CDR2 SNEGSKA (reference sequence). Trimming removed 6 bases from V and 0 bases from J, with 9 bases in between. This CDR3 has 12 amino acids. CDR3 DNA: TGCAGTGCGGGGCCGGCCTCCTACGAGCAGTACTTC. It translates to CSAGPASYEQYF.

This clonotype showed up just a few times. The chain has TRBV29-1 and TRBJ2-3; D possibly corresponds to TRBD1 (6 bases). Germline CDR1 is SQVTM and CDR2 is ANQGSEA. Deletions cut 6 bases from V and 2 bases from J, with 12 bases between. The CDR3 sequence is 13 residues long. The CDR3 protein is CSVKGVVTDTQYF. The CDR3 coding sequence is TGCAGCGTCAAGGGGGTTGTCACAGATACGCAGTATTTT.

The sample holds a few counts of this clonotype. This chain connects TRBV20-1 to TRBJ1-1; possibly TRBD1 for D (5 bases). V was clipped by 6 bases and J by 0 bases, with 11 bases between them. The CDR3 runs 13 residues. The germline CDR1 and CDR2 sequences are DFQATT and SNEGSKA (reference sequence). The CDR3 nucleotides read TGCAGTGCACACTTACAGGTGAACACTGAAGCTTTCTTT. Its protein product is CSAHLQVNTEAFF.

There are many counts of this clonotype. This rearrangement joins TRBV9 to TRBJ1-5, with unresolved D. The CDR3 length is 14 residues. The germline V and J ends were trimmed by 3 bases and 2 bases, with 9 bases remaining between them. Germline V gene data show CDR1 as SGDLS and CDR2 as YYNGEE. The CDR3 spells CASSAAGGNQPQHF. Written as DNA, the CDR3 is TGTGCCAGCAGCGCGGCGGGTGGCAATCAGCCCCAGCATTTT.

This clonotype was detected a few times. The genes are TRBV7-2 and TRBJ2-3; the match to TRBD2 covers 11 bases. This CDR3 comprises 15 residues. CDR1 and CDR2 from the germline V gene are SGHTA and FQGNSA. Trimming took 5 bases from V and 4 from J; bases not matched to a gene: 5. CDR3 protein: CASSPVLAGADTQYF. The CDR3 DNA reads TGTGCCAGCAGCCCCGTACTAGCGGGAGCAGATACGCAGTATTTT. The full variable domain, in which reference TRBV7-2 and TRBJ2-3 provide the parts outside the CDR3, is GAGVSQSPSNKVTEKGKDVELRCDPISGHTALYWYRQSLGQGLEFLIYFQGNSAPDKSGLPSDRFSAERTGGSVSTLTIQRTQQEDSAVYLCASSPVLAGADTQYFGPGTRLTVL.

Only a few counts were recorded for this clonotype. The chain links TRBV12-3 or TRBV12-4 to TRBJ2-2; D unclear. CDR3 size: 14 residues. V shed 0 bases and J shed 7 bases, with 9 bases lying between them. The CDR3 loop is CASSLAPEDGELFF. CDR3 nucleotide sequence: TGTGCCAGCAGTTTAGCGCCAGAGGACGGGGAGCTGTTTTTT.

The rearrangement uses TRBV20-1 and TRBJ2-3, with D tentatively TRBD1 or TRBD2 (6 bases each). Per the germline V gene, CDR1 is DFQATT and CDR2 is SNEGSKA (reference sequence). This CDR3 is built from 14 residues. Trimming removed 5 bases from V and 0 bases from J, with 12 bases in between. The CDR3: CSAGSGASTDTQYF. CDR3 nucleotide sequence: TGCAGTGCTGGTTCGGGGGCTAGCACAGATACGCAGTATTTT.

This clonotype has more than one count but fewer than ten. This chain links TRBV7-8 with TRBJ2-7; 8 nucleotides align to TRBD2. The CDR3 covers 15 residues. J gave up 4 bases and V 5 bases, and 10 bases lay outside the gene matches. Germline V gene data show CDR1 as SGHVS and CDR2 as FQNEAQ. CDR3 bases: TGTGCCAGCAGCCCTATAGCGGGAACAGGGTACGAGCAGTACTTC. Protein: CASSPIAGTGYEQYF.

This clonotype was counted at least ten times. The chain recombines TRBV12-3 or TRBV12-4 with TRBJ2-2; the match to TRBD1 covers 8 bases. The CDR3 spans 15 residues. J was trimmed by 5 bases and V by 2 bases; bases with no gene match: 4. The CDR3 DNA reads as TGTGCCAGCAGTTTATGGACAGGGCGGACCGGGGAGCTGTTTTTT. Translating gives CASSLWTGRTGELFF.

V gene TRBV5-1 combines with J gene TRBJ2-1, with a weak D call TRBD2 (6 bases). The CDR3 is made up of 15 amino acids. Trimming cost V 0 bases and J 2 bases, with 9 bases left between them. Germline CDR1 and CDR2: SGHRS and YFSETQ. CDR3 coding DNA: TGCGCCAGCAGCTTGGCCAAGCGGGCCTACAATGAGCAGTTCTTC. Translated: CASSLAKRAYNEQFF. The full variable domain, with the rest looked up from reference TRBV5-1 and TRBJ2-1, is KAGVTQTPRYLIKTRGQQVTLSCSPISGHRSVSWYQQTPGQGLQFLFEYFSETQRNKGNFPGRFSGRQFSNSRSEMNVSTLELGDSALYLCASSLAKRAYNEQFFGPGTRLTVL.

The chain carries TRBV28 and TRBJ2-4; possibly TRBD1 for D (5 bases). The V gene lost 6 bases and the J gene lost 13 bases, with 16 bases spanning the gap. The CDR3 sequence is 12 residues long. Germline V gives CDR1 MDHEN, CDR2 SYDVKM. The CDR3 protein is CASSSVTRGQYF. In nucleotides, the CDR3 is TGTGCCAGCAGCTCAGTTACAAGGGGCCAGTACTTC.

This clonotype was observed a few times. The chain employs TRBV15 and TRBJ2-2; perhaps TRBD1 as D (6 bases). Trimming shortened V by 6 bases and J by 5 bases, and 13 bases separated the two germline ends. This CDR3 comprises 14 residues. Germline V gene sequence: CDR1 LNHNV, CDR2 YYDKDF (reference sequence). The CDR3 bases are TGTGCCACCAGGGGGACAATCGCTACCGGGGAGCTGTTTTTT. It translates to CATRGTIATGELFF. The whole variable domain, filled in from reference TRBV15 and TRBJ2-2, reads DAMVIQNPRYQVTQFGKPVTLSCSQTLNHNVMYWYQQKSSQAPKLLFHYYDKDFNNEADTPDNFQSRRPNTSFCFLDIRSPGLGDTAMYLCATRGTIATGELFFGEGSRLTVL.

This clonotype was seen ten or more times. The CDR3 here is CASSGKRLAANTGELFF. Written as DNA, the CDR3 is TGTGCCAGCAGCGGGAAAAGACTAGCGGCGAACACCGGGGAGCTGTTTTTT. The chain joins TRBV7-9 to TRBJ2-2, with TRBD2 matching over 9 bases. J gave up 0 bases and V 5 bases, and 7 bases lay outside the gene matches. Germline V lookup: CDR1 SEHNR, CDR2 FQNEAQ (reference sequence). The length of the CDR3 is 17 residues.

The table lists this clonotype with a few counts. The chain carries TRBV28 and TRBJ2-7, with 7 bases lining up with TRBD1. Trimming removed 1 base from V and 7 bases from J; junction bases left unmatched: 7. Looked up from germline, CDR1 is MDHEN and CDR2 is SYDVKM. The CDR3 sequence is 14 residues long. CDR3 loop: CASSLLGQPGEQYF. The CDR3 coding sequence is TGTGCCAGCAGTTTATTGGGACAGCCCGGGGAGCAGTACTTC. The complete variable domain, with remaining parts taken from reference TRBV28 and TRBJ2-7, reads DVKVTQSSRYLVKRTGEKVFLECVQDMDHENMFWYRQDPGLGLRLIYFSYDVKMKEKGDIPEGYSVSREKKERFSLILESASTNQTSMYLCASSLLGQPGEQYFGPGTRLTVT.

The chain's CDR3 is CASSLRQVWFQETQYF. The CDR3 DNA follows: TGTGCCAGCAGCCTCCGCCAGGTTTGGTTCCAAGAGACCCAGTACTTC. The chain has TRBV13 and TRBJ2-5; no reliable D call. Germline values: CDR1 PRHDT, CDR2 FYEKMQ (reference sequence). The CDR3 totals 16 residues. Deletions cut 5 bases from V and 1 base from J, with 17 bases between. The full variable domain, rest sourced from reference TRBV13 and TRBJ2-5, is AAGVIQSPRHLIKEKRETATLKCYPIPRHDTVYWYQQGPGQDPQFLISFYEKMQSDKGSIPDRFSAQQFSDYHSELNMSSLELGDSALYFCASSLRQVWFQETQYFGPGTRLLVL.

This rearrangement joins TRBV12-3 or TRBV12-4 to TRBJ2-7; weak D call: TRBD2 (5 bases). V lost 5 bases, J lost 4 bases, and 21 bases lay in between. CDR3 length equals 16 residues. The CDR3 loop reads CASSLTREPHPYEQYF. The CDR3 DNA sequence: TGTGCCAGCAGTCTCACAAGGGAGCCCCACCCTTACGAGCAGTACTTC.

The chain combines TRBV6-2 or TRBV6-3 with TRBJ2-7, with 9 bases lining up with TRBD2. The germline V gene has CDR1 MNHEY and CDR2 SVGEGT. The CDR3 spans 14 residues. The V segment lost 8 bases and the J segment 6 bases; nucleotides outside the gene matches: 11. DNA of the CDR3: TGTGCCAGCGGGACTAGCCACTTTAATTCCGAGCAGTACTTC. This translates into CASGTSHFNSEQYF.

The V gene is TRBV2, the J gene TRBJ2-3; tentative D call: TRBD2 (6 bases). V gave up 9 bases and J gave up 2 bases, with 15 bases separating them. Germline CDR1 reads SNHLY; CDR2 reads FYNNEI. This CDR3 comprises 14 residues. DNA of the CDR3: TGTGCCAGTGAAGTGGGCGGGAACACAGATACGCAGTATTTT. Its translation: CASEVGGNTDTQYF.

This clonotype was detected only a few times. The chain links TRBV28 to TRBJ2-5; possible D gene TRBD2, 6 bases. V was cut by 2 bases and J by 0 bases, with 10 bases left in between. The CDR3 totals 15 residues. CDR1 MDHEN and CDR2 SYDVKM come from the germline V gene. CDR3 bases: TGTGCCAGCAGTTTACGACTAGTTTACCAAGAGACCCAGTACTTC. Amino acids: CASSLRLVYQETQYF.

This clonotype has a handful of counts. The chain couples TRBV30 to TRBJ2-1, with TRBD2 identical over 10 bases. Trimming cost V 0 bases and J 6 bases; bases outside gene matches: 2. This CDR3 spans 14 amino acids. Germline V gene lookup returns CDR1 GTSNPN and CDR2 SVGIG (reference sequence). The CDR3 loop is CAWSVRLAGNEQFF. CDR3 DNA: TGTGCCTGGAGTGTGAGACTAGCGGGCAATGAGCAGTTCTTC.